These 18 T cell receptor beta chains share one sample of origin, sequenced in a study of cytomegalovirus exposure and HLA in healthy donors. Data came from immunoSEQ multiplex PCR; TCRdb stores just in-frame clones and leaves some out. The sample contains about 130,000 clones, about 94% of which appear only once. Material for sequencing was PBMCs. The source is a man aged 18 to 30 in good health and CMV-seropositive.

This clone occurred once. The chain has TRBV5-1 and TRBJ2-7, with D possibly TRBD2 on 5 matching bases. V lost 2 bases to trimming and J lost 5 bases, with 8 bases between them. The CDR3 has 12 amino acids. Germline V gives CDR1 SGHRS, CDR2 YFSETQ. The DNA of the CDR3 is TGCGCCAGCAGCTTTTTGGGAGACGAGCAGTACTTC. This gives the protein CASSFLGDEQYF.

The chain employs TRBV18 and TRBJ2-7; 11 nucleotides line up with TRBD1. Germline CDR1 is KGHSH and CDR2 is LQKENI. The CDR3 is made up of 15 amino acids. V lost 4 bases to trimming and J lost 2 bases; unmatched junction nucleotides: 4. The CDR3 coding sequence is TGTGCCAGCTCACTCGGACAGGGGGCCGCCTACGAGCAGTACTTC. Translation: CASSLGQGAAYEQYF. Complete variable domain (other parts from reference TRBV18 and TRBJ2-7): NAGVMQNPRHLVRRRGQEARLRCSPMKGHSHVYWYRQLPEEGLKFMVYLQKENIIDESGMPKERFSAEFPKEGPSILRIQQVVRGDSAAYFCASSLGQGAAYEQYFGPGTRLTVT.

The chain combines TRBV18 with TRBJ1-4, with D possibly matching TRBD1 (5 bases). The CDR3 has 15 amino acids. The germline V and J ends were trimmed by 2 bases and 7 bases, with 14 bases remaining between them. In germline, CDR1 is KGHSH, CDR2 LQKENI. CDR3 in DNA: TGTGCCAGCTCACCAACCTTTCAGGGCGCTGAAAAACTGTTTTTT. Its translation is CASSPTFQGAEKLFF.

This chain uses TRBV5-4 with TRBJ1-3; D is ambiguous. This CDR3 contains 13 residues. Germline CDR1 and CDR2: SGHNT and YYREEE (reference sequence). V shed 0 bases and J shed 4 bases, with 5 bases lying between them. The CDR3 region is CASSLVTGNTIYF. CDR3 bases: TGTGCCAGCAGCTTGGTTACAGGAAACACCATATATTTT.

The chain is built from TRBV5-1 and TRBJ2-3; a possible D gene is TRBD1 (5 bases). CDR1 is SGHRS and CDR2 is YFSETQ in the germline V gene. The CDR3 consists of 15 residues. Trimming removed 4 bases at V and 1 base at J, with 13 bases between. The CDR3 DNA reads TGCGCCAGCAGCGGGGCGCAGGGCGGCACAGATACGCAGTATTTT. The encoded protein is CASSGAQGGTDTQYF.

The genes are TRBV28 and TRBJ2-6; TRBD1 agrees at 9 bases. Per the germline V gene, CDR1 is MDHEN and CDR2 is SYDVKM. There are 19 residues in the CDR3. With V trimmed by 0 bases and J by 4 bases, 10 bases remained unmatched. The CDR3 nucleotides are TGTGCCAGCAGTTTATGGGGCCGGGACAGGGTATCCGGGGCCAACGTCCTGACTTTC. As protein: CASSLWGRDRVSGANVLTF.

The chain employs TRBV5-4 and TRBJ2-7; 8 bases agree with TRBD1. The CDR3 is made up of 15 amino acids. V lost 4 bases, J lost 2 bases, and 8 bases stayed unmatched. Germline CDR1 and CDR2: SGHNT and YYREEE (reference sequence). The DNA of the CDR3 is TGTGCCAGCAGCGCGAGCCGGGACAGGACCTACGAGCAGTACTTC. Residues: CASSASRDRTYEQYF.

CDR3 sequence: CASSGGRAGVNEQFF. In DNA, the CDR3 is TGCGCCAGCAGCGGAGGTAGAGCGGGAGTCAATGAGCAGTTCTTC. The genes are TRBV5-1 and TRBJ2-1; 8 nucleotides align to TRBD2. Germline V lookup: CDR1 SGHRS, CDR2 YFSETQ. The trim removed 4 bases at V and 6 bases at J, leaving 9 bases unmatched. This CDR3 spans 15 amino acids.

The chain combines TRBV15 with TRBJ2-5, with a possible D match to TRBD1 (5 bases). The CDR3 has 16 residues. Germline V gives CDR1 LNHNV, CDR2 YYDKDF (reference sequence). The V and J ends lost 1 base and 2 bases respectively, with 14 bases between them. The CDR3 region has the DNA TGTGCCACCAGCAGAGGGGGCAGGGTGCCTCAAGAGACCCAGTACTTC. This encodes CATSRGGRVPQETQYF.

The chain has TRBV7-2 and TRBJ2-4; 14 bases are shared with TRBD2. J was trimmed by 9 bases and V by 3 bases; bases with no gene match: 4. The germline V gene encodes CDR1 SGHTA and CDR2 FQGNSA. The CDR3 has 15 amino acids. The CDR3 sequence: CASSLRLAGGGIQYF. In DNA, the CDR3 is TGTGCCAGCAGCTTGCGACTAGCGGGAGGGGGCATTCAGTACTTC.

The V and J genes are TRBV18 and TRBJ2-1; D is ambiguous. The CDR3 is 14 amino acids. V gave up 3 bases and J gave up 1 base, with 7 bases separating them. Per the germline V gene, CDR1 is KGHSH and CDR2 is LQKENI. For the CDR3, the DNA is TGTGCCAGCTCACCCGCCGGGTCCTACAATGAGCAGTTCTTC. It codes for CASSPAGSYNEQFF.

The chain is built from TRBV2 and TRBJ1-1, with a possible D match to TRBD1 (6 bases). The CDR3 is made up of 13 amino acids. Germline V lookup: CDR1 SNHLY, CDR2 FYNNEI. V was trimmed by 8 bases and J by 4 bases, leaving 14 bases between them. CDR3 nucleotides: TGTGCCAGCTACAGGGCTCGTGGCACTGAAGCTTTCTTT. Amino acid sequence: CASYRARGTEAFF.

The DNA of the CDR3 is TGCGCCAGCAGAGGACTAGCGGGAGGCCAGGATACGCAGTATTTT. Its protein is CASRGLAGGQDTQYF. V gene TRBV5-1 combines with J gene TRBJ2-3; TRBD2 aligns across 14 bases. J was trimmed by 6 bases and V by 5 bases; bases with no gene match: 5. This CDR3 has 15 residues. Germline V gene lookup returns CDR1 SGHRS and CDR2 YFSETQ.

The chain couples TRBV29-1 to TRBJ2-5; the D gene is possibly TRBD1 (6 bases). The CDR3 totals 12 residues. Trimming stripped 7 bases from V and 3 bases from J, with 12 bases between. Germline loops: CDR1 SQVTM, CDR2 ANQGSEA. This CDR3 reads CSAGSGEETQYF. CDR3 coding DNA: TGCAGCGCGGGTTCAGGGGAAGAGACCCAGTACTTC.

The gene calls are TRBV2 and TRBJ1-2, with D possibly matching TRBD1 (5 bases). The V end lost 6 bases, the J end lost 3 bases, and 11 bases lay between the germline ends. The CDR3 contains 13 residues. Germline V gene sequence: CDR1 SNHLY, CDR2 FYNNEI. CDR3 in amino acids: CASRGDSYYGYTF. In DNA form, the CDR3 reads TGTGCCAGCAGAGGTGACAGCTACTATGGCTACACCTTC.

By share, this clone ranks as medium-sized. J is TRBJ2-4 and V is TRBV6-4, with TRBD1 matching 10 bases. Germline V lookup: CDR1 MRHNA, CDR2 SNTAGT. The CDR3 runs 13 residues. With 3 bases clipped from V and 9 bases from J, the junction kept 2 bases outside the gene matches. The CDR3 sequence: CASSEDRGGIQYF. In DNA, the CDR3 is TGTGCCAGCAGTGAGGACAGGGGGGGCATTCAGTACTTC.

This clone was picked up a small number of times. The chain employs TRBV27 and TRBJ1-5; no clear D gene. V lost 8 bases and J lost 5, with 13 bases in between. Germline loops: CDR1 MNHEY, CDR2 SMNVEV (reference sequence). The CDR3 has 13 amino acids. The DNA for the CDR3 is TGTGCCAGCGGAAGGATCGGGGATCAGCCCCAGCATTTT. This gives the protein CASGRIGDQPQHF.

The chain has TRBV9 and TRBJ2-1; TRBD2 matches at 8 bases. The CDR3 length is 15 residues. Germline CDR1 SGDLS, CDR2 YYNGEE. With V trimmed by 1 base and J by 3 bases, 3 bases remained unmatched. CDR3 sequence: CASSVSGSLYNEQFF. The CDR3 DNA sequence: TGTGCCAGCAGCGTAAGCGGGAGCCTCTACAATGAGCAGTTCTTC.